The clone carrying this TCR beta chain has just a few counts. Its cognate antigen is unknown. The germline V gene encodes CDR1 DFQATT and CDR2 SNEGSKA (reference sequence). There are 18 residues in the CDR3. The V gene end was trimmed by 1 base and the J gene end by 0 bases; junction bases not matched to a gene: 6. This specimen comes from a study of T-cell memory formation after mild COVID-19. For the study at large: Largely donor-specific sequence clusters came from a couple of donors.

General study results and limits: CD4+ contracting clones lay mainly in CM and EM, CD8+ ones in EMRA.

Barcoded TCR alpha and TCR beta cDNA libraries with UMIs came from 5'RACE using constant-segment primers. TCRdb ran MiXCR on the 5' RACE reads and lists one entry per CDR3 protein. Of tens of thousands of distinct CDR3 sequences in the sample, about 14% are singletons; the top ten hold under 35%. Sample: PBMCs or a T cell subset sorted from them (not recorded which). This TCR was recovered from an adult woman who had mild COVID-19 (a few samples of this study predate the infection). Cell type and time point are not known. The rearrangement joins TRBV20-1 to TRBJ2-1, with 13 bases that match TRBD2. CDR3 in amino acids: CSARGTSGSIGSYNEQFF. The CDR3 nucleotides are TGCAGTGCTAGAGGGACTAGCGGGAGCATCGGCTCCTACAATGAGCAGTTCTTC.